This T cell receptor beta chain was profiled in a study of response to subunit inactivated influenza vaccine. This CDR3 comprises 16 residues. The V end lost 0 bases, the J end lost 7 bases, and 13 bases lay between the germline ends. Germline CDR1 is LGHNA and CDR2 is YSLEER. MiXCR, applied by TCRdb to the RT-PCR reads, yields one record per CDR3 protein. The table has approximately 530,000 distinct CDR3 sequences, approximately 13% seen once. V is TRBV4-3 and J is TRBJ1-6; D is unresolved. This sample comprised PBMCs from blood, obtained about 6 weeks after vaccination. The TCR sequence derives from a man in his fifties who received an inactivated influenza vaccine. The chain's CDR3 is CASSQDGAGANSPLHF. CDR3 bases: TGCGCCAGCAGCCAAGACGGAGCAGGAGCCAATTCACCCCTCCACTTT.